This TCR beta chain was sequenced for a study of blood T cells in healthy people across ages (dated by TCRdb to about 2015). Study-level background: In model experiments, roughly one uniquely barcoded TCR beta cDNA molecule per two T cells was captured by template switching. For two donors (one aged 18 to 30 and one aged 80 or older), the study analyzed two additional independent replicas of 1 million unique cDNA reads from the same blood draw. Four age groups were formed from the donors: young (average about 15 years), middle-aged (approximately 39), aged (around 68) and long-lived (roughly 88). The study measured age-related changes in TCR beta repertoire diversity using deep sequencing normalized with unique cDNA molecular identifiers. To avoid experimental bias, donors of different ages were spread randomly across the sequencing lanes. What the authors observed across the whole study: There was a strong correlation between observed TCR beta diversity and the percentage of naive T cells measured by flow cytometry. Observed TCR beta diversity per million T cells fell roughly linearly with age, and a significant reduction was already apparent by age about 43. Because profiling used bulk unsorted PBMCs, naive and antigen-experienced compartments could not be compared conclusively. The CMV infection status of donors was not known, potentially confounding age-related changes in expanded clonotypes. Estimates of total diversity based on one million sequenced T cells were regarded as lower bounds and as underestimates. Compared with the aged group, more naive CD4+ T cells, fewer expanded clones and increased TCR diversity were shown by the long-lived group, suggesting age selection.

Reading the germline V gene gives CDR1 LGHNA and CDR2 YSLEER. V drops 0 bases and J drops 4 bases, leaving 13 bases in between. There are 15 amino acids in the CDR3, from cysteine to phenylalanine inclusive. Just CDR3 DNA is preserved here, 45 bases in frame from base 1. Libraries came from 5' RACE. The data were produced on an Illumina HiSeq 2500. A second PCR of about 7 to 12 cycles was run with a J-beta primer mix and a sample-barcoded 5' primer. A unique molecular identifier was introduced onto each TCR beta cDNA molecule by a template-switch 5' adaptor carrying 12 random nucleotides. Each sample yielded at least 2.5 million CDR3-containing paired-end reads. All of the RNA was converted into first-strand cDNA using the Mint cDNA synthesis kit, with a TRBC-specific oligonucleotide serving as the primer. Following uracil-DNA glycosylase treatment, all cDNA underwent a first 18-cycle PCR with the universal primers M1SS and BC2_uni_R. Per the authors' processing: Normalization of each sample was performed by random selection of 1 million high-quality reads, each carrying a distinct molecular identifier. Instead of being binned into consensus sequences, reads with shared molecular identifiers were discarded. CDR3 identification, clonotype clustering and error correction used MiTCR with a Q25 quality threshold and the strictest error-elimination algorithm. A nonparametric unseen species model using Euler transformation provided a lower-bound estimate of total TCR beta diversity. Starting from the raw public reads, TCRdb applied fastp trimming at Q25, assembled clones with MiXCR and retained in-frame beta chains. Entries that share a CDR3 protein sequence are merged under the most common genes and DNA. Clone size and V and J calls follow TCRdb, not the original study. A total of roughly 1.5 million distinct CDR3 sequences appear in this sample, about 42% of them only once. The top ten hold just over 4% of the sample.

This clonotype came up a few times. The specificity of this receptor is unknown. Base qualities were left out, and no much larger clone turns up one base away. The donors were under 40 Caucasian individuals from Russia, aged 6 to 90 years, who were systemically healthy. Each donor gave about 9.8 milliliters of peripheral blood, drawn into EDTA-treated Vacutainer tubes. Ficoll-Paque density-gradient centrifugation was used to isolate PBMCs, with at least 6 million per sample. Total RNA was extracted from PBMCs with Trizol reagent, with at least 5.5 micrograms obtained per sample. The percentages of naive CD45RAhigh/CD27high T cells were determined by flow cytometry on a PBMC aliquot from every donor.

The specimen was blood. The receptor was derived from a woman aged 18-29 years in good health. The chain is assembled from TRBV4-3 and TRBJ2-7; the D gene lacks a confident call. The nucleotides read TGCGCCAGCAGCCAAGATCTTCGACGGGCTTACGAGCAGTACTTC. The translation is CASSQDLRRAYEQYF.